These 29 T cell receptor beta chains originate from one sample sequenced in a study of T cell repertoires in cytomegalovirus infection. No antigen is known for these receptors. MiXCR, run by TCRdb on the reads, gives a single entry per CDR3 protein. This repertoire shows around 77,000 distinct CDR3 sequences, more than 20% found once; its top ten account for about 66%. Sequencing was performed on CD8+ T cells from cultured PBMCs, taken from culture after CMV antigen stimulation. All receptors come from a human donor in good health (CMV status not recorded). Some clones in this sample may be carry-over from other donors' samples.

The chain is built from TRBV20-1 and TRBJ1-5, with D perhaps TRBD1 (5 bases). This CDR3 comprises 16 residues. Germline CDR1 is DFQATT and CDR2 is SNEGSKA (reference sequence). V shed 0 bases and J shed 4 bases, with 16 bases lying between them. As DNA, the CDR3 is TGCAGTGCTAGAGATCTTGGTCAGGGACTTAATCAGCCCCAGCATTTT. Amino acid sequence: CSARDLGQGLNQPQHF.

This clonotype was seen more than once but under ten times. J is TRBJ1-1 and V is TRBV2, with D possibly being TRBD1 (6 bases). The germline V and J ends were trimmed by 3 bases and 5 bases, with 10 bases remaining between them. The CDR3 sequence is 13 residues long. Germline V gene sequence: CDR1 SNHLY, CDR2 FYNNEI. This CDR3 is CASSDRGSTEAFF. For the CDR3, the DNA is TGTGCCAGCAGTGACAGGGGATCGACTGAAGCTTTCTTT.

The gene calls are TRBV2 and TRBJ2-3; 10 nucleotides agree with TRBD2. Per germline, CDR1 SNHLY and CDR2 FYNNEI. This CDR3 spans 15 amino acids. J lost 2 bases, V lost 6 bases, and 5 bases had no gene match. CDR3 sequence: CASRSAGGTTDTQYF. In DNA, the CDR3 is TGTGCCAGCAGGTCAGCGGGGGGGACCACAGATACGCAGTATTTT.

The chain joins TRBV11-2 to TRBJ2-5; D not certain. The germline V and J ends were trimmed by 0 bases and 7 bases, with 12 bases remaining between them. The CDR3 length is 14 residues. The germline gives CDR1 SGHAT, CDR2 FQNNGV. The CDR3: CASSLDDLPGTQYF. The CDR3 bases are TGTGCCAGCAGCTTAGACGACCTACCAGGGACCCAGTACTTC.

The sample holds a few counts of this clonotype. In DNA, the CDR3 is TGTGCCAGCAGCTCGGACCCGGGTAGGAATCAGCCCCAGCATTTT. As protein: CASSSDPGRNQPQHF. The rearrangement joins TRBV7-2 to TRBJ1-5; D gene uncertain. The CDR3 consists of 15 residues. Between the trimmed V and J ends, which lost 4 bases and 4 bases, there was a span of 14 bases. The germline gives CDR1 SGHTA, CDR2 FQGNSA.

This clonotype was counted between two and nine times. V is TRBV9 and J is TRBJ1-1, with 7 bases lining up with TRBD1. The CDR3 extends over 15 amino acids. The V segment lost 4 bases and the J segment 2 bases; nucleotides outside the gene matches: 8. CDR1 and CDR2 (germline): SGDLS, YYNGEE. DNA of the CDR3: TGTGCCAGCAGCCCATCCGGACAGGAAAACACTGAAGCTTTCTTT. This translates into CASSPSGQENTEAFF. Full variable domain (outside the CDR3, taken from reference TRBV9 and TRBJ1-1): DSGVTQTPKHLITATGQRVTLRCSPRSGDLSVYWYQQSLDQGLQFLIQYYNGEERAKGNILERFSAQQFPDLHSELNLSSLELGDSALYFCASSPSGQENTEAFFGQGTRLTVV.

This clonotype was recorded a few times. This chain connects TRBV7-2 to TRBJ2-1; D is tentatively TRBD1 or TRBD2 (6 bases each). CDR3 length equals 14 residues. The germline V gene encodes CDR1 SGHTA and CDR2 FQGNSA. The CDR3 protein is CAIGGGDTYNEQFF. CDR3 DNA sequence: TGTGCAATAGGAGGGGGTGACACCTACAATGAGCAGTTCTTC.

V is TRBV6-2 or TRBV6-3 and J is TRBJ1-6; weak D call: TRBD1 (5 bases). Germline CDR1 reads MNHEY; CDR2 reads SVGEGT. The CDR3 loop spans 16 amino acids. V gave up 4 bases and J gave up 11 bases, with 21 bases separating them. CDR3 loop: CASSLGQGSWNPPLHF. CDR3 bases: TGTGCCAGCAGTTTGGGGCAGGGAAGCTGGAATCCACCCCTCCACTTT.

This clonotype was observed a few times. The chain employs TRBV2 and TRBJ2-3, with 8 bases aligning to TRBD1. The CDR3 is 14 residues long. The ends lost 3 bases at V and 5 bases at J; junction bases unmatched: 4. Germline V lookup: CDR1 SNHLY, CDR2 FYNNEI. The CDR3 region is CASSEGTGKDTQYF. DNA for the CDR3: TGTGCCAGCAGTGAGGGGACAGGTAAAGATACGCAGTATTTT.

In nucleotides, the CDR3 is TGTGCCAGCAGTTCCTCCTTCGGCAGGAGGGATTCACCCCTCCACTTT. Its protein is CASSSSFGRRDSPLHF. This rearrangement joins TRBV6-6 to TRBJ1-6, with D unclear. Trimming removed 4 bases from V and 8 bases from J, with 18 bases in between. This CDR3 is built from 16 residues. Germline CDR1 MNHNY, CDR2 SVGAGI (reference sequence).

The gene calls are TRBV7-6 and TRBJ1-1; 9 nucleotides align to TRBD1. After removal of 2 bases from V and 5 bases from J, the junction contained 12 bases not matched to a gene. The CDR3 has 17 amino acids. The germline V gene encodes CDR1 SGHVS and CDR2 FNYEAQ. The CDR3 region is CASSLREGTGSGTEAFF. The CDR3 DNA reads as TGTGCCAGCAGCTTAAGGGAGGGGACAGGGTCAGGGACTGAAGCTTTCTTT.

Many counts were recorded for this clonotype. The genes are TRBV7-9 and TRBJ2-5; perhaps TRBD2 as D (7 bases). V gave up 8 bases and J gave up 5 bases, with 18 bases separating them. Germline loops: CDR1 SEHNR, CDR2 FQNEAQ (reference sequence). The CDR3 totals 14 residues. CDR3 in amino acids: CASELREGDETQYF. The DNA for the CDR3 is TGTGCCAGCGAACTAAGGGAGGGGGACGAGACCCAGTACTTC.

The chain couples TRBV6-5 to TRBJ1-4; TRBD1 aligns across 9 bases. Germline V CDR1 and CDR2: MNHEY, SVGAGI. CDR3 length equals 15 residues. V lost 0 bases and J lost 4; bases outside the gene matches: 0. As DNA, the CDR3 is TGTGCCAGCAGTTACTCGGGACAGGGTAATGAAAAACTGTTTTTT. This encodes CASSYSGQGNEKLFF.

The sample holds a few counts of this clonotype. V gene TRBV12-3 or TRBV12-4 combines with J gene TRBJ1-1, with a possible D match to TRBD1 (6 bases). The CDR3 length is 13 residues. The V end lost 11 bases, the J end lost 5 bases, and 18 bases lay between the germline ends. The CDR3: CADTNRDGTEAFF. The CDR3 DNA is TGTGCCGACACAAACAGGGATGGAACTGAAGCTTTCTTT.

The rearrangement uses TRBV28 and TRBJ1-1; D unclear. The germline V and J ends were trimmed by 7 bases and 4 bases, with 25 bases remaining between them. The CDR3 runs 17 residues. Germline CDR1 MDHEN, CDR2 SYDVKM. CDR3 DNA: TGTGCCAGCACCCCCCCCTCGGATCGGGTTAGGAGCACTGAAGCTTTCTTT. This translates into CASTPPSDRVRSTEAFF.

This clonotype was counted only a few times. The chain uses TRBV7-2 and TRBJ1-1; 8 bases map to TRBD1. CDR1 is SGHTA and CDR2 is FQGNSA in the germline V gene. This CDR3 spans 15 amino acids. V lost 5 bases, J lost 2 bases, and 7 bases stayed unmatched. The CDR3 coding sequence is TGTGCCAGCAGCGTCCGGACAGGGATTAACACTGAAGCTTTCTTT. As protein: CASSVRTGINTEAFF.

V usage is TRBV7-8 and J usage is TRBJ1-1; TRBD1 agrees at 11 bases. Germline V gene data show CDR1 as SGHVS and CDR2 as FQNEAQ. The CDR3 totals 16 residues. The J segment lost 8 bases and the V segment lost 5 bases, leaving 13 bases of the junction unmatched. The CDR3 DNA follows: TGTGCCAGCAGCCCTGACCGGGACAGGGGGATCCAAGAAGCTTTCTTT. The encoded protein is CASSPDRDRGIQEAFF.

On this clonotype itself: The junction departs from the called germline gene at one end, perhaps through a read error. The chain is built from TRBV6-5 and TRBJ1-4; 7 bases line up with TRBD1. The V gene's germline CDR1 is MNHEY and CDR2 SVGAGI. The CDR3 spans 18 residues. The CDR3 loop is CARSADRVMLATNEKLFF. The CDR3 DNA follows: TGTGCCCGCAGTGCTGACAGGGTGATGTTGGCTACTAATGAAAAACTGTTTTTT.

The J gene is TRBJ1-4, the V gene TRBV7-9; perhaps TRBD1 as D (6 bases). V lost 4 bases and J lost 8, with 17 bases in between. This CDR3 has 15 amino acids. Germline loops: CDR1 SEHNR, CDR2 FQNEAQ (reference sequence). CDR3 in DNA: TGTGCCAGCAGCTCTTACAGGGCGAGTGGAGAAAAACTGTTTTTT. Amino acids: CASSSYRASGEKLFF.

This clonotype showed up just a few times. The chain employs TRBV18 and TRBJ2-2; the D is unclear. CDR1 is KGHSH and CDR2 is LQKENI in the germline V gene. V was pared by 0 bases and J by 0 bases, with 8 bases between. The CDR3 runs to 16 residues. CDR3 coding DNA: TGTGCCAGCTCACCACCCTACCCCACGAACACCGGGGAGCTGTTTTTT. Its translation is CASSPPYPTNTGELFF.

The V and J genes are TRBV5-6 and TRBJ2-1, with unresolved D. V lost 0 bases to trimming and J lost 7 bases, with 11 bases between them. The germline V gene encodes CDR1 SGHDT and CDR2 YYEEEE. This CDR3 spans 14 amino acids. CDR3 nucleotide sequence: TGTGCCAGCAGCTTGGCCCTTGGAGAGAATGAGCAGTTCTTC. As protein: CASSLALGENEQFF.

The chain carries TRBV6-1 and TRBJ1-5; the D gene is possibly TRBD1 (6 bases). Germline CDR1 and CDR2: MNHNS and SASEGT. Trimming pared 8 bases from V and 1 base from J, leaving 12 bases between. This CDR3 is built from 14 residues. The CDR3 here is CASFLGQSNQPQHF. DNA for the CDR3: TGTGCCAGCTTTTTAGGACAGAGCAATCAGCCCCAGCATTTT.

This clonotype showed up just a few times. The CDR3 region is CSARVPVGTGYSNTEAFF. The CDR3 nucleotides are TGCAGTGCTAGAGTCCCGGTGGGGACAGGGTACTCAAACACTGAAGCTTTCTTT. The chain is built from TRBV20-1 and TRBJ1-1; 9 positions match TRBD1. The J segment lost 2 bases and the V segment lost 1 base, leaving 14 bases of the junction unmatched. The CDR3 totals 18 residues. Germline V CDR1 and CDR2: DFQATT, SNEGSKA (reference sequence).

This clonotype was seen only a few times. This rearrangement joins TRBV12-3 or TRBV12-4 to TRBJ1-3; D not certain. The CDR3 has 14 residues. Trimming took 8 bases from V and 4 from J, leaving 15 bases between them. For the CDR3, the DNA is TGTGCCAGCGGCCATGCGGACGGGGGAAACACCATATATTTT. It yields the protein CASGHADGGNTIYF.

This clonotype was counted between two and nine times. The genes are TRBV7-7 and TRBJ2-7, with 11 bases that match TRBD1. CDR1 and CDR2 (germline): SSHAT, FNYEAQ (reference sequence). This CDR3 is 14 amino acids long. The CDR3 loop is CASAVGTGGYEQYF. CDR3 bases: TGTGCTAGCGCCGTGGGGACAGGGGGCTACGAGCAGTACTTC.

The sample holds many counts of this clonotype. This chain joins TRBV19 and TRBJ1-1; D remains unclear. CDR3 length: 15 amino acids. The germline V and J ends were trimmed by 2 bases and 5 bases, with 15 bases remaining between them. Per germline, CDR1 LNHDA and CDR2 SQIVND (reference sequence). The CDR3 DNA sequence: TGTGCCAGTAGTATAAGTCTTACGTGGGGAACTGAAGCTTTCTTT. Its translation: CASSISLTWGTEAFF.

V gene TRBV7-8 combines with J gene TRBJ2-3; the D gene is possibly TRBD1 (5 bases). The germline CDR1 and CDR2 sequences are SGHVS and FQNEAQ. The CDR3 runs 15 residues. Trimming stripped 1 base from V and 0 bases from J, with 8 bases between. CDR3 nucleotides: TGTGCCAGCAGCTTAGACAGGACCAGCACAGATACGCAGTATTTT. Translated: CASSLDRTSTDTQYF.

The chain carries TRBV7-9 and TRBJ2-1, with D tentatively TRBD2 (6 bases). This CDR3 comprises 12 residues. Per germline, CDR1 SEHNR and CDR2 FQNEAQ (reference sequence). Trimming cost V 7 bases and J 4 bases, with 8 bases left between them. DNA for the CDR3: TGTGCCAGCACCGGGGGATACAATGAGCAGTTCTTC. This translates into CASTGGYNEQFF.

This CDR3 reads CASSEYGSSYEQYF. The CDR3 DNA follows: TGTGCCAGCAGTGAATATGGGAGCTCCTACGAGCAGTACTTC. V is TRBV6-1 and J is TRBJ2-7, with D possibly TRBD2 on 5 matching bases. V lost 2 bases and J lost 0, with 8 bases in between. CDR3 size: 14 residues. CDR1 and CDR2 (germline): MNHNS, SASEGT.